The present T cell receptor (beta chain) was sequenced within a study of beta chain features in type 1 diabetes. Study-wide results and caveats: It was not settled here whether HLA type affects TCRB rearrangement. All four CD4+ subsets from Type 1 diabetes patients carried moderately but significantly shorter TCRB CDR3s.

A remark on this clone: Its antigen is unidentified.

The ends lost 4 bases at V and 5 bases at J; junction bases unmatched: 10. The CDR3 covers 16 residues. In germline, CDR1 is SGHTA, CDR2 FQGNSA. The investigators reverse transcribed all of the isolated RNA, so they sequenced expressed TCRB transcripts. Generated by immunoSEQ multiplex PCR, the TCRdb table keeps only in-frame clones and is missing some. The sample holds around 140,000 clones; roughly 10% are singletons and the top ten take 0.65% to 0.75%. The sequencing input was central memory CD4+ T cells from blood. The sequence was collected from a man aged 25-45 years with type 1 diabetes. The rearrangement links TRBV7-2 to TRBJ2-7; 11 bases are shared with TRBD1. The CDR3: CASSSANRDRGDEQYF. As DNA, the CDR3 is TGTGCCAGCAGCTCGGCCAACCGGGACAGGGGGGACGAGCAGTACTTC.